This entry lists 13 T cell receptor beta chains sequenced from one sample in a study of CD8 T cells in Susac syndrome. It was with random hexamers that roughly 0.5 to 1 ug RNA was reverse transcribed. TCRdb fed the immunoSEQ multiplex PCR reads into MiXCR, producing one record per CDR3 protein. This sample has around 200,000 distinct CDR3 sequences, with about 94% found just once. The sequenced sample consisted of CD4+ T cells from PBMCs. All receptors derive from a human donor with Susac syndrome.

The chain combines TRBV28 with TRBJ1-5; D unresolved. The CDR3 has 15 amino acids. The germline V gene has CDR1 MDHEN and CDR2 SYDVKM. V was pared by 3 bases and J by 7 bases, with 16 bases between. CDR3 loop: CASSLTFGGGQPQHF. DNA for the CDR3: TGTGCCAGCAGTTTGACGTTTGGAGGAGGCCAGCCCCAGCATTTT.

The chain recombines TRBV19 with TRBJ1-5, with D perhaps TRBD1 (6 bases). V lost 6 bases to trimming and J lost 6 bases, with 15 bases between them. Germline loops: CDR1 LNHDA, CDR2 SQIVND (reference sequence). The CDR3 is 14 residues long. The CDR3 reads CASSEQGSGQPQHF. The CDR3 DNA follows: TGTGCCAGTAGCGAACAGGGATCGGGTCAGCCCCAGCATTTT.

The V gene is TRBV2, the J gene TRBJ2-1; no reliable D call. V was cut by 10 bases and J by 7 bases, with 14 bases left in between. Germline V CDR1 and CDR2: SNHLY, FYNNEI. There are 12 residues in the CDR3. CDR3 residues: CATLQAANEQFF. CDR3 nucleotide sequence: TGTGCCACCCTTCAGGCAGCTAATGAGCAGTTCTTC.

The table lists this clonotype with a count of one. The genes are TRBV29-1 and TRBJ2-3, with D perhaps assigned TRBD1 or TRBD2 (6 bases each). V was clipped by 3 bases and J by 6 bases, with 19 bases between them. CDR3 length: 15 amino acids. Germline loops: CDR1 SQVTM, CDR2 ANQGSEA. In DNA form, the CDR3 reads TGCAGCGTTGATAAGGGGGGCACTGTTACCGATACGCAGTATTTT. It specifies CSVDKGGTVTDTQYF.

The rearrangement joins TRBV12-3 or TRBV12-4 to TRBJ2-2, with a possible D match to TRBD1 (6 bases). V was shortened by 3 bases and J by 4 bases, with 15 bases between the two germline ends. The CDR3 contains 16 residues. The CDR3 DNA sequence: TGTGCCAGCAGTTTGGCGGCAGGGGTGAGCACCGGGGAGCTGTTTTTT. It translates to CASSLAAGVSTGELFF.

In this sample, this clonotype turned up once. The chain couples TRBV9 to TRBJ1-2; D is undetermined. Per germline, CDR1 SGDLS and CDR2 YYNGEE. V was clipped by 0 bases and J by 3 bases, with 18 bases between them. The CDR3 runs to 17 residues. This CDR3 is CASSVGAGGRLDYGYTF. For the CDR3, the DNA is TGTGCCAGCAGCGTAGGGGCAGGAGGGAGGTTGGACTATGGCTACACCTTC.

The chain uses TRBV15 and TRBJ1-5, with D possibly matching TRBD1 (5 bases). Germline CDR1 and CDR2: LNHNV and YYDKDF (reference sequence). Trimming cost V 2 bases and J 7 bases, with 12 bases left between them. The CDR3 is 14 residues long. In DNA form, the CDR3 reads TGTGCCACCAGCAGACAGGGAGATGTGCAGCCCCAGCATTTT. Protein product: CATSRQGDVQPQHF.

The rearrangement uses TRBV20-1 and TRBJ1-5; D is possibly TRBD1 (5 bases). V lost 6 bases and J lost 3, with 12 bases in between. The V gene's germline CDR1 is DFQATT and CDR2 SNEGSKA (reference sequence). This CDR3 comprises 13 residues. The CDR3 region has the DNA TGCAGTGCCACCGGGGGTTACAATCAGCCCCAGCATTTT. Encoded protein: CSATGGYNQPQHF.

CDR3 coding DNA: TGCAGTGCTAGAGATTTGGGGGGCGGAGGTCAGCCCCAGCATTTT. Translation: CSARDLGGGGQPQHF. The rearrangement links TRBV20-1 to TRBJ1-5, with D possibly being TRBD1 (6 bases). This CDR3 has 15 residues. With 0 bases removed from V and 6 bases from J, the gap between germline ends came to 15 bases. Germline V CDR1 and CDR2: DFQATT, SNEGSKA (reference sequence).

The V and J genes are TRBV6-5 and TRBJ1-3; unclear D gene. V was shortened by 0 bases and J by 6 bases, with 15 bases between the two germline ends. This CDR3 contains 16 residues. Germline V lookup: CDR1 MNHEY, CDR2 SVGAGI. CDR3 DNA: TGTGCCAGCAGTTACTCGAGGACCCTTCGTCAAAACACCATATATTTT. Protein product: CASSYSRTLRQNTIYF.

The J gene is TRBJ2-5, the V gene TRBV28; 9 bases are shared with TRBD2. This CDR3 comprises 14 residues. Germline V gene sequence: CDR1 MDHEN, CDR2 SYDVKM. Germline trimming cut 7 bases from V and 6 bases from J; bases unmatched to any gene: 9. The CDR3 is CASKSGGQIKTQYF. Here the CDR3 DNA reads TGTGCCAGCAAGAGCGGGGGGCAAATAAAGACCCAGTACTTC. The variable domain in full, completed from reference TRBV28 and TRBJ2-5, reads DVKVTQSSRYLVKRTGEKVFLECVQDMDHENMFWYRQDPGLGLRLIYFSYDVKMKEKGDIPEGYSVSREKKERFSLILESASTNQTSMYLCASKSGGQIKTQYFGPGTRLLVL.

This sequence joins TRBV20-1 and TRBJ1-5; 7 bases align to TRBD1. Germline V gives CDR1 DFQATT, CDR2 SNEGSKA (reference sequence). The CDR3 loop spans 15 amino acids. V lost 3 bases, J lost 5 bases, and 10 bases stayed unmatched. CDR3 region: CSASMQDRLDQPQHF. The CDR3 nucleotides read TGCAGTGCTAGTATGCAGGACAGGCTCGATCAGCCCCAGCATTTT.

The chain couples TRBV5-1 to TRBJ2-2; D might be TRBD1 (7 bases). From germline, CDR1 is SGHRS and CDR2 YFSETQ. V was clipped by 5 bases and J by 3 bases, with 14 bases between them. CDR3 length: 15 residues. CDR3 sequence: CASREGAKDTGELFF. The DNA of the CDR3 is TGCGCCAGCAGGGAGGGGGCAAAGGACACCGGGGAGCTGTTTTTT.